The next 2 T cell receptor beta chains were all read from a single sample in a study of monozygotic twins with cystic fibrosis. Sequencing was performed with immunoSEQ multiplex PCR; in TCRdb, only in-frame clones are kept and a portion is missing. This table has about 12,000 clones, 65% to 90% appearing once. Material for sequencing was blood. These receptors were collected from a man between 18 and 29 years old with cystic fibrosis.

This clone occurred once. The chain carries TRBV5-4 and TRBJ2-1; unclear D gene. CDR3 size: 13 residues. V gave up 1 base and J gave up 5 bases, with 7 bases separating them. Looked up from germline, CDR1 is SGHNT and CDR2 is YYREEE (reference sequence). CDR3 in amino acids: CASSLSQNNEQFF. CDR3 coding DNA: TGTGCCAGCAGCTTGTCACAGAACAATGAGCAGTTCTTC.

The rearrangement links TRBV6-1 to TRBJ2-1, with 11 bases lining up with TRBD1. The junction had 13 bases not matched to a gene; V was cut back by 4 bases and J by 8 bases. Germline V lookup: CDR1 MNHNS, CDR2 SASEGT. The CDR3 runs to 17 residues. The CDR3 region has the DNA TGTGCCAGCAGTGGCGGGACAGGGGGTCGGCGGACTGATGAGCAGTTCTTC. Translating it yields CASSGGTGGRRTDEQFF.